A single sample gave rise to the 8 T cell receptor beta chains below, sequenced in a study of lymphopenia after photon versus proton radiotherapy. Repertoires were generated with immunoSEQ multiplex PCR, while TCRdb's copy carries only in-frame clones and drops some. This table holds tens of thousands of clones, 80% to 95% found once. Sequenced here: peripheral blood, sampled from a patient treated with photon-based radiotherapy. Receptors were obtained from a woman aged 40 to 55 with cholangiocarcinoma.

Only one count was recorded for this clone. This sequence joins TRBV27 and TRBJ1-2; 12 nucleotides match TRBD1. Germline trimming cut 4 bases from V and 7 bases from J; bases unmatched to any gene: 16. CDR3 length: 18 amino acids. Germline V gene sequence: CDR1 MNHEY, CDR2 SMNVEV (reference sequence). In nucleotides, the CDR3 is TGTGCCAGCAGTTCAACCACCGGGACAGGGGGCTTTGTGTTTGGCTACACCTTC. Protein product: CASSSTTGTGGFVFGYTF.

The CDR3 DNA reads as TGTGCCAGCAGTTTAACCCCACGGGGCTCCTACGAGCAGTACTTC. It is translated as CASSLTPRGSYEQYF. The genes are TRBV27 and TRBJ2-7; D is possibly TRBD2 (5 bases). This CDR3 region has 15 residues. The germline gives CDR1 MNHEY, CDR2 SMNVEV (reference sequence). The V gene lost 2 bases and the J gene lost 0 bases, with 11 bases spanning the gap.

The V and J genes are TRBV2 and TRBJ1-5; TRBD1 is a possible D gene (6 bases). Germline CDR1 reads SNHLY; CDR2 reads FYNNEI. The CDR3 runs to 17 residues. Trimming pared 8 bases from V and 5 bases from J, leaving 25 bases between. CDR3 sequence: CASGERLWTEGDQPQHF. The DNA for the CDR3 is TGTGCCAGCGGGGAGAGACTGTGGACAGAAGGGGATCAGCCCCAGCATTTT. The complete variable domain, with remaining parts taken from reference TRBV2 and TRBJ1-5, reads EPEVTQTPSHQVTQMGQEVILRCVPISNHLYFYWYRQILGQKVEFLVSFYNNEISEKSEIFDDQFSVERPDGSNFTLKIRSTKLEDSAMYFCASGERLWTEGDQPQHFGDGTRLSIL.

The chain couples TRBV18 to TRBJ2-1; 7 positions match TRBD2. CDR3 length: 15 residues. Trimming at V came to 3 bases and at J to 6 bases, leaving 8 bases not matched to a gene. Germline assignment: CDR1 KGHSH and CDR2 LQKENI. The CDR3 here is CASSPSREVFNEQFF. The DNA for the CDR3 is TGTGCCAGCTCACCTTCCCGGGAGGTTTTCAATGAGCAGTTCTTC.

The chain joins TRBV12-2 to TRBJ2-2; TRBD2 was called by the table and not checked on the DNA. TRBV12-2 is shown as a pseudogene. The CDR3 is made up of 17 amino acids. The CDR3 nucleotides read TGTGCAAGTCGCCCTGGGGGACTAGCGGGATTGACCGGGGAGCTGTTTTTT. Amino acid sequence: CASRPGGLAGLTGELFF.

The chain has TRBV19 and TRBJ1-4; 10 bases line up with TRBD1. The CDR3 consists of 16 residues. CDR1 and CDR2 (germline): LNHDA, SQIVND (reference sequence). With V trimmed by 10 bases and J by 0 bases, 8 bases remained unmatched. In DNA form, the CDR3 reads TGTGCCACCGCGGACAGGGGGAAGACAACTAATGAAAAACTGTTTTTT. It specifies CATADRGKTTNEKLFF.

V usage is TRBV7-2 and J usage is TRBJ2-6; tentatively, D is TRBD1 (5 bases). Trimming removed 1 base at V and 0 bases at J, with 10 bases between. Germline-derived CDR1 and CDR2 are SGHTA and FQGNSA. CDR3 length equals 17 residues. As DNA, the CDR3 is TGTGCCAGCAGCTTAGGTAGGGGTGTCTCTGGGGCCAACGTCCTGACTTTC. This gives the protein CASSLGRGVSGANVLTF.

This clone appeared once. The genes are TRBV7-9 and TRBJ1-1; TRBD1 matches 7 bases. The germline V gene encodes CDR1 SEHNR and CDR2 FQNEAQ (reference sequence). J gave up 7 bases and V 5 bases, and 7 bases lay outside the gene matches. The CDR3 runs 13 residues. The CDR3 DNA reads as TGTGCCAGCAGCCAATCAACAGGGGATGAAGCTTTCTTT. This codes for CASSQSTGDEAFF.